These 31 T cell receptor beta chains came from one sample sequenced in a study of a mutant IDH1 vaccine in newly diagnosed glioma. The sample's time point: week 5, during vaccination. The content of each vaccine dose was 300 ug of mutant IDH1 20-mer peptide, and topical imiquimod accompanied it. Profiling relied on immunoSEQ multiplex PCR, and the TCRdb table lists in-frame clones only, not all of them. This table holds tens of thousands of clones, more than 70% found once. Their antigens remain unidentified. Sequencing was performed on PBMCs, taken from a glioma patient whose treatment included an IDH1 peptide vaccine. These receptor sequences come from a man younger than 30 with glioma.

This clone has a handful of counts. The rearrangement uses TRBV10-1 and TRBJ2-7; the match to TRBD1 covers 10 bases. Germline V gene data show CDR1 as WNHNN and CDR2 as SYGVQD (reference sequence). The CDR3 is 15 amino acids. V trimming: 6 bases; J trimming: 3 bases; junction bases outside the gene matches: 8. CDR3 amino acids: CASSPRDRGVYEQYF. In DNA, the CDR3 is TGCGCCAGCAGCCCCAGGGACAGGGGTGTCTACGAGCAGTACTTC.

The rearrangement joins TRBV7-8 to TRBJ2-2; 12 bases match TRBD2. Looked up from germline, CDR1 is SGHVS and CDR2 is FQNEAQ. The CDR3 sequence is 15 residues long. The junction had 5 bases not matched to a gene; V was cut back by 7 bases and J by 5 bases. CDR3 sequence reads: CASTLGTSGTGELFF. The CDR3 DNA sequence: TGTGCCAGCACCCTGGGGACTAGCGGGACCGGGGAGCTGTTTTTT. Combining the CDR3 with reference TRBV7-8 and TRBJ2-2 gives the whole variable domain GAGVSQSPRYKVAKRGQDVALRCDPISGHVSLFWYQQALGQGPEFLTYFQNEAQLDKSGLPSDRFFAERPEGSVSTLKIQRTQQEDSAVYLCASTLGTSGTGELFFGEGSRLTVL.

V and J are TRBV6-5 and TRBJ1-2, with D unclear. V was pared by 6 bases and J by 4 bases, with 15 bases between. Germline V gene lookup returns CDR1 MNHEY and CDR2 SVGAGI. The CDR3 spans 14 residues. The CDR3 nucleotides read TGTGCCAGCAGCAGCGGCGGGCAGGCCTATGGCTACACCTTC. Translated, it gives CASSSGGQAYGYTF.

V usage is TRBV5-4 and J usage is TRBJ2-2; D is possibly TRBD2 (5 bases). This CDR3 has 14 amino acids. Germline CDR1 reads SGHNT; CDR2 reads YYREEE (reference sequence). The V end lost 1 base, the J end lost 2 bases, and 6 bases lay between the germline ends. The CDR3 is CASSLTGNTGELFF. The CDR3 nucleotides are TGTGCCAGCAGCTTGACGGGAAACACCGGGGAGCTGTTTTTT.

This clone came up once. V usage is TRBV27 and J usage is TRBJ1-5; the match to TRBD1 covers 10 bases. This CDR3 comprises 16 residues. Per germline, CDR1 MNHEY and CDR2 SMNVEV (reference sequence). V was clipped by 5 bases and J by 7 bases; unmatched bases: 11. Here the CDR3 reads CASSLSGTGAGQPQHF. The CDR3 DNA follows: TGTGCCAGCAGTCTCTCCGGGACAGGGGCGGGACAGCCCCAGCATTTT.

This rearrangement joins TRBV7-9 to TRBJ1-2; D gene ambiguous. Trimming removed 1 base from V and 3 bases from J, with 9 bases in between. The V gene's germline CDR1 is SEHNR and CDR2 FQNEAQ (reference sequence). There are 14 residues in the CDR3. CDR3 residues: CASSLDSWDYGYTF. CDR3 nucleotides: TGTGCCAGCAGCTTAGATTCCTGGGACTATGGCTACACCTTC.

This chain uses TRBV6-6 with TRBJ1-1; D ambiguous. V was clipped by 5 bases and J by 6 bases, with 13 bases between them. CDR1 and CDR2 (germline): MNHNY, SVGAGI (reference sequence). The CDR3 covers 13 residues. The CDR3 is CASSATLYAEAFF. The CDR3 coding sequence is TGTGCCAGCAGTGCAACCCTATACGCTGAAGCTTTCTTT.

The V call is TRBV2, the J call TRBJ1-2; 8 nucleotides match TRBD1. The germline gives CDR1 SNHLY, CDR2 FYNNEI. The CDR3 has 14 amino acids. With 6 bases clipped from V and 8 bases from J, the junction kept 11 bases outside the gene matches. The CDR3 sequence: CASSILPGQEGYTF. CDR3 in DNA: TGTGCCAGCAGCATACTGCCGGGACAGGAAGGCTACACCTTC. The whole variable domain, filled in from reference TRBV2 and TRBJ1-2, reads EPEVTQTPSHQVTQMGQEVILRCVPISNHLYFYWYRQILGQKVEFLVSFYNNEISEKSEIFDDQFSVERPDGSNFTLKIRSTKLEDSAMYFCASSILPGQEGYTFGSGTRLTVV.

The V and J genes are TRBV5-1 and TRBJ2-5; 12 bases match TRBD2. The CDR3 runs 14 residues. Germline CDR1 reads SGHRS; CDR2 reads YFSETQ. Trimming took 4 bases from V and 5 from J; bases not matched to a gene: 3. This chain's CDR3 is CASSGGLAGETQYF. The CDR3 DNA reads as TGCGCCAGCAGCGGGGGACTAGCGGGCGAGACCCAGTACTTC. Supplemented by reference TRBV5-1 and TRBJ2-5, the full variable domain reads KAGVTQTPRYLIKTRGQQVTLSCSPISGHRSVSWYQQTPGQGLQFLFEYFSETQRNKGNFPGRFSGRQFSNSRSEMNVSTLELGDSALYLCASSGGLAGETQYFGPGTRLLVL.

This rearrangement joins TRBV19 to TRBJ1-1; no clear D. The V and J ends lost 0 bases and 0 bases respectively, with 8 bases between them. This CDR3 has 15 residues. Per germline, CDR1 LNHDA and CDR2 SQIVND (reference sequence). The CDR3 region is CASSIDSGMNTEAFF. The CDR3 region has the DNA TGTGCCAGTAGTATAGATTCCGGGATGAACACTGAAGCTTTCTTT.

This chain links TRBV27 with TRBJ2-7, with D perhaps matching TRBD1 (6 bases). There are 14 residues in the CDR3. V was clipped by 5 bases and J by 2 bases, with 13 bases between them. Germline V gives CDR1 MNHEY, CDR2 SMNVEV (reference sequence). The CDR3 bases are TGTGCCAGCAGTCCAGACAGGAGTCCCTACGAGCAGTACTTC. Translating gives CASSPDRSPYEQYF.

The chain carries TRBV9 and TRBJ2-3; 7 bases agree with TRBD2. The J segment lost 1 base and the V segment lost 3 bases, leaving 11 bases of the junction unmatched. CDR3 size: 17 residues. The V gene's germline CDR1 is SGDLS and CDR2 YYNGEE. CDR3: CASSAMIAGQGTDTQYF. CDR3 coding DNA: TGTGCCAGCAGCGCCATGATAGCGGGCCAGGGCACAGATACGCAGTATTTT. Complete variable domain (other parts from reference TRBV9 and TRBJ2-3): DSGVTQTPKHLITATGQRVTLRCSPRSGDLSVYWYQQSLDQGLQFLIQYYNGEERAKGNILERFSAQQFPDLHSELNLSSLELGDSALYFCASSAMIAGQGTDTQYFGPGTRLTVL.

The chain links TRBV29-1 to TRBJ1-1; 9 nucleotides line up with TRBD1. The ends lost 6 bases at V and 4 bases at J; junction bases unmatched: 6. CDR3 length equals 13 residues. Looked up from germline, CDR1 is SQVTM and CDR2 is ANQGSEA. The CDR3 region is CSVLGQGSTEAFF. CDR3 nucleotide sequence: TGCAGCGTCCTCGGACAGGGGAGCACTGAAGCTTTCTTT.

The rearrangement joins TRBV6-1 to TRBJ1-4; D is unresolved. CDR3 size: 14 residues. The V gene lost 8 bases and the J gene lost 8 bases, with 18 bases spanning the gap. Germline CDR1 is MNHNS and CDR2 is SASEGT. This chain's CDR3 is CASGGWEGGEKLFF. The DNA of the CDR3 is TGTGCCAGCGGTGGTTGGGAAGGTGGAGAAAAACTGTTTTTT.

The chain joins TRBV4-1 to TRBJ1-1; D uncertain. This CDR3 comprises 15 residues. Germline CDR1 and CDR2: MGHRA and YSYEKL. The V end was cut by 2 bases, the J end by 2 bases, with 12 bases between. For the CDR3, the DNA is TGCGCCAGCAGCCAAAGAGATGGCAAAAACACTGAAGCTTTCTTT. It yields the protein CASSQRDGKNTEAFF.

This clone was detected once. V and J are TRBV4-2 and TRBJ1-2; D may be TRBD1 (5 bases). Per germline, CDR1 LGHNA and CDR2 YNFKEQ. V was pared by 4 bases and J by 4 bases, with 19 bases between. The CDR3 contains 16 residues. CDR3 residues: CASSRRSGDELYGYTF. For the CDR3, the DNA is TGTGCCAGCAGCCGCCGGTCGGGGGACGAACTCTATGGCTACACCTTC.

J is TRBJ1-2 and V is TRBV6-1, with a tentative D call TRBD1 (5 bases). This CDR3 has 13 residues. Deletions cut 7 bases from V and 6 bases from J, with 15 bases between. The germline V gene has CDR1 MNHNS and CDR2 SASEGT. The CDR3 DNA is TGTGCCAGCACTCCGGGGGGGGTCCATGGCTACACCTTC. As protein: CASTPGGVHGYTF.

This clone was recorded a few times. V usage is TRBV4-1 and J usage is TRBJ1-5; D not resolved. V was clipped by 1 base and J by 3 bases, with 13 bases between them. The length of the CDR3 is 16 residues. Germline CDR1 MGHRA, CDR2 YSYEKL. The CDR3 region has the DNA TGCGCCAGCAGCCAAGCTTTCCGGGCCTTCAATCAGCCCCAGCATTTT. Translating gives CASSQAFRAFNQPQHF.

This chain uses TRBV27 with TRBJ1-1, with 9 bases identical to TRBD1. The CDR3 is made up of 14 amino acids. The V segment lost 4 bases and the J segment 4 bases; nucleotides outside the gene matches: 4. Germline lookup yields CDR1 MNHEY and CDR2 SMNVEV (reference sequence). Here the CDR3 reads CASSSAQGATEAFF. The CDR3 nucleotides read TGTGCCAGCAGTTCGGCACAGGGGGCCACTGAAGCTTTCTTT.

The rearrangement links TRBV2 to TRBJ2-5; unclear D gene. This CDR3 is built from 13 residues. Germline values: CDR1 SNHLY, CDR2 FYNNEI. V was clipped by 1 base and J by 7 bases, with 10 bases between them. CDR3 sequence reads: CASSEGPKVTQYF. CDR3 DNA: TGTGCCAGCAGTGAAGGCCCAAAAGTGACCCAGTACTTC.

The chain employs TRBV5-6 and TRBJ1-1; perhaps TRBD1 as D (5 bases). Per the germline V gene, CDR1 is SGHDT and CDR2 is YYEEEE. The V end was cut by 2 bases, the J end by 2 bases, with 7 bases between. The CDR3 is made up of 13 amino acids. The CDR3 DNA follows: TGTGCCAGCAGCTTCCGGGGCAACACTGAAGCTTTCTTT. Residues: CASSFRGNTEAFF.

The gene calls are TRBV27 and TRBJ1-5; 8 bases align to TRBD1. CDR3 size: 14 residues. J was trimmed by 6 bases and V by 5 bases; bases with no gene match: 6. Germline-derived CDR1 and CDR2 are MNHEY and SMNVEV (reference sequence). The CDR3, as DNA: TGTGCCAGCAGTCCGAGACAGGGGAGTCAGCCCCAGCATTTT. It codes for CASSPRQGSQPQHF.

This chain links TRBV30 with TRBJ1-5; D remains ambiguous. V shed 1 base and J shed 1 base, with 5 bases lying between them. The CDR3 has 13 residues. CDR1 and CDR2 from the germline V gene are GTSNPN and SVGIG (reference sequence). The CDR3 DNA follows: TGTGCCTGGAGTGAAGGGAGCAATCAGCCCCAGCATTTT. This encodes CAWSEGSNQPQHF.

The rearrangement joins TRBV7-9 to TRBJ1-1, with D unclear. CDR3 length: 13 amino acids. Germline CDR1 reads SEHNR; CDR2 reads FQNEAQ (reference sequence). Trimming took off 5 bases at V and 5 bases at J, with 12 bases between the two ends. The CDR3 coding sequence is TGTGCCAGCAGCGCCCCTGCCAGGACTGAAGCTTTCTTT. Protein: CASSAPARTEAFF.

The gene calls are TRBV4-3 and TRBJ1-1; 10 nucleotides align to TRBD1. Germline V gives CDR1 LGHNA, CDR2 YSLEER. The ends lost 0 bases at V and 1 base at J; junction bases unmatched: 8. This CDR3 is 18 amino acids long. The CDR3, as DNA: TGCGCCAGCAGCCAAGAACGGGACAGGGGTATTGGGAACACTGAAGCTTTCTTT. Its translation is CASSQERDRGIGNTEAFF.

DNA for the CDR3: TGTGCCAGCAGACCCGGGACAGGTGAAGGCTACACCTTC. Its translation: CASRPGTGEGYTF. This chain links TRBV2 with TRBJ1-2; 8 bases map to TRBD1. This CDR3 contains 13 residues. The V gene's germline CDR1 is SNHLY and CDR2 FYNNEI. V shed 6 bases, J shed 8 bases, and the junction held 8 bases outside the gene matches.

This CDR3 reads CASSESGSTEAFF. The CDR3 bases are TGTGCCAGCAGTGAATCAGGGTCCACTGAAGCTTTCTTT. This chain connects TRBV25-1 to TRBJ1-1, with D maybe TRBD1 (5 bases). The CDR3 contains 13 residues. Trimming stripped 1 base from V and 4 bases from J, with 7 bases between. In germline, CDR1 is MGHDK, CDR2 SYGVNS.

The chain has TRBV30 and TRBJ1-1, with D possibly TRBD1 on 6 matching bases. In germline, CDR1 is GTSNPN, CDR2 SVGIG (reference sequence). V dropped 0 bases and J dropped 5 bases, with 13 bases sitting between them. There are 14 residues in the CDR3. The CDR3 loop reads CAWSVRGRRTEAFF. As DNA, the CDR3 is TGTGCCTGGAGTGTACGGGGGCGCCGAACTGAAGCTTTCTTT.

This clone was found once. The chain carries TRBV6-5 and TRBJ2-7; 9 nucleotides match TRBD1. The CDR3 has 14 residues. The V gene's germline CDR1 is MNHEY and CDR2 SVGAGI. V lost 8 bases, J lost 4 bases, and 9 bases stayed unmatched. This CDR3 reads CASGRDRVSYEQYF. CDR3 coding DNA: TGTGCCAGCGGCCGGGACAGGGTTTCTTACGAGCAGTACTTC.

This chain joins TRBV6-5 and TRBJ1-5; TRBD1 might be the D (6 bases). The germline V and J ends were trimmed by 4 bases and 6 bases, with 16 bases remaining between them. The CDR3 spans 15 residues. The V gene's germline CDR1 is MNHEY and CDR2 SVGAGI. DNA for the CDR3: TGTGCCAGCAGTTTAGACAGGACCCGGGGTCAGCCCCAGCATTTT. It translates to CASSLDRTRGQPQHF.

The rearrangement uses TRBV30 and TRBJ2-3; 14 positions match TRBD2. Germline V gene sequence: CDR1 GTSNPN, CDR2 SVGIG (reference sequence). The CDR3 sequence is 18 residues long. V lost 0 bases and J lost 6; bases outside the gene matches: 11. DNA of the CDR3: TGTGCCTGGAGTGTGGGACTAGCGGGGGATGTTTTCGGGGATACGCAGTATTTT. This translates into CAWSVGLAGDVFGDTQYF.